Listed below are T cell receptor beta chains from one sample, sequenced in a study of T-cell reconstitution after alpha-beta-depleted transplantation in children. TCRdb reanalysed the PCR reads using MiXCR and keeps one entry per CDR3 protein. The table includes 200,000 to 250,000 distinct CDR3 sequences, roughly 23% detected once. Specimen: PBMCs, collected before TCRalphabeta/CD19-depleted stem cell transplant. These receptors all come from a girl aged 2-10 years with Fanconi anemia, due to receive a stem cell transplant. Both conserved end residues are part of each CDR3. The D gene is left open where the match is weak. Clone size, where shown, is once, few, many, or a class for clones that have expanded.

>many|TRBD2|TRBV29-1|TRBJ2-1
CSVHGTSGSYNEQFF
TGCAGCGTGCACGGGACTAGCGGGAGCTACAATGAGCAGTTCTTC
>NA|NA|TRBV19|TRBJ2-1
CASSIRGNEQFF
TGTGCCAGTAGTATAAGGGGGAATGAGCAGTTCTTC
>NA|TRBD2|TRBV20-1|TRBJ2-1
CSATPRLAAYNEQFF
TGCAGTGCTACTCCCCGACTAGCCGCCTACAATGAGCAGTTCTTC
>few|NA|TRBV2|TRBJ2-1
CASTGVGDEQFF
TGTGCCAGCACCGGGGTGGGCGATGAGCAGTTCTTC
>NA|NA|TRBV28|TRBJ2-7
CASSSGQRYYEQYF
TGTGCCAGCAGTTCGGGCCAGCGCTACTACGAGCAGTACTTC
>few|TRBD1|TRBV29-1|TRBJ2-5
CSVMTGGKETQYF
TGCAGCGTCATGACAGGGGGGAAAGAGACCCAGTACTTC
>many|TRBD2|TRBV24-1|TRBJ2-1
CATSRAGGGNEQFF
TGTGCCACCAGTAGGGCGGGAGGGGGGAATGAGCAGTTCTTC
>many|NA|TRBV29-1|TRBJ2-7
CSVEERVTYEQYF
TGCAGCGTTGAAGAAAGGGTTACCTACGAGCAGTACTTC
>NA|NA|TRBV10-3|TRBJ2-7
CAISEFGTRALYEQYF
TGTGCCATCAGTGAGTTCGGGACAAGGGCCCTCTACGAGCAGTACTTC
>few|TRBD1|TRBV20-1|TRBJ2-7
CSAIGQGQTYEQYF
TGCAGTGCCATCGGACAGGGCCAAACCTACGAGCAGTACTTC